The 4 T cell receptor beta chains in this list originate from one sample, sequenced in a study of T cells after yellow fever vaccination. TCRdb reprocessed the 5' RACE reads with MiXCR, giving one entry per CDR3 protein. This table holds about 320,000 distinct CDR3 sequences, roughly 4.3% found once. This specimen consisted of PBMCs, obtained 15 days after the yellow fever booster vaccination. The receptors were gathered from a man aged 18 to 30 who received the YFV17D yellow fever vaccine.

This clonotype was seen at least ten times. The V gene is TRBV7-3, the J gene TRBJ2-3; possibly TRBD2 for D (5 bases). From germline, CDR1 is SGHTA and CDR2 FQGTGA. The CDR3 has 13 amino acids. Trimming took 2 bases from V and 6 from J, leaving 9 bases between them. Here the CDR3 reads CASSLDWEDTQYF. The CDR3 DNA reads TGTGCCAGCAGCTTAGACTGGGAGGATACGCAGTATTTT.

The table lists this clonotype with a few counts. The chain uses TRBV10-3 and TRBJ1-2; D not certain. Germline V gene sequence: CDR1 ENHRY, CDR2 SYGVKD. Trimming pared 0 bases from V and 4 bases from J, leaving 9 bases between. CDR3 size: 14 residues. CDR3 DNA: TGTGCCATCAGTGAGTCGGGGTCGTTCTATGGCTACACCTTC. It specifies CAISESGSFYGYTF.

The genes are TRBV7-9 and TRBJ2-1; D could derive from TRBD1 or TRBD2 (5 bases each). V lost 3 bases and J 10 bases, leaving 10 bases between the germline ends. This CDR3 contains 12 residues. The germline V gene has CDR1 SEHNR and CDR2 FQNEAQ (reference sequence). The CDR3 DNA reads TGTGCCAGCAGCTTGGGGGTTCTCGAGCAGTTCTTC. Its translation: CASSLGVLEQFF.

This clonotype was seen a few times. This chain links TRBV11-2 with TRBJ2-1, with D uncertain. CDR1 and CDR2 from the germline V gene are SGHAT and FQNNGV. The ends were cut back, 2 bases at V and 6 bases at J, with 5 bases in the middle. This CDR3 has 12 residues. The CDR3 coding sequence is TGTGCCAGCAGCTTATTGCCCAATGAGCAGTTCTTC. Its protein product is CASSLLPNEQFF.